These T cell receptor beta chains were read from a single sample in a study of cytomegalovirus exposure and HLA in healthy donors. Clones were read by immunoSEQ multiplex PCR, and TCRdb kept only the in-frame ones, dropping some. This table has more than 100,000 clones, approximately 87% appearing once. The sequenced material came from PBMCs. Source of these receptors: a woman aged 18-30 years in good health and CMV-seropositive. Each CDR3 is given with its conserved first and last residue. The D gene is left open where the match is weak.

j_gene: TRBJ1-3; d_gene: -; v_gene: TRBV4-1; CDR3aa: CASSPDGLGNTIYF; CDR3nt: TGCGCCAGCAGCCCCGACGGGTTAGGAAACACCATATATTTT
j_gene: TRBJ1-1; d_gene: -; v_gene: TRBV5-8; CDR3aa: CASSLRDRMNTEAFF; CDR3nt: TGTGCCAGCAGCTTACGTGACAGAATGAACACTGAAGCTTTCTTT
j_gene: TRBJ2-5; d_gene: TRBD2; v_gene: TRBV7-2; CDR3aa: CASSRGGKQETQYF; CDR3nt: TGTGCCAGCAGCCGGGGGGGTAAGCAAGAGACCCAGTACTTC
j_gene: TRBJ2-1; d_gene: TRBD2; v_gene: TRBV30; CDR3aa: CAWGTRGEQFF; CDR3nt: TGTGCCTGGGGGACTAGGGGTGAGCAGTTCTTC
j_gene: TRBJ2-2; d_gene: -; v_gene: TRBV5-1; CDR3aa: CASSLEQGTGELFF; CDR3nt: TGCGCCAGCAGCTTGGAGCAGGGCACCGGGGAGCTGTTTTTT
j_gene: TRBJ1-5; d_gene: -; v_gene: TRBV30; CDR3aa: CAWSNGQNNQPQHF; CDR3nt: TGTGCCTGGAGTAATGGACAGAACAATCAGCCCCAGCATTTT
j_gene: TRBJ1-2; d_gene: -; v_gene: TRBV4-2; CDR3aa: CASSQDQGYYGYTF; CDR3nt: TGTGCCAGCAGCCAAGATCAGGGGTACTATGGCTACACCTTC
j_gene: TRBJ2-7; d_gene: TRBD2; v_gene: TRBV4-1; CDR3aa: CASSQVPSGYEQYF; CDR3nt: TGCGCCAGCAGCCAAGTTCCTAGCGGATACGAGCAGTACTTC
j_gene: TRBJ2-7; d_gene: TRBD1; v_gene: TRBV5-1; CDR3aa: CASRHYRGSTYEQYF; CDR3nt: TGCGCCAGCAGACATTACAGGGGTTCAACCTACGAGCAGTACTTC
j_gene: TRBJ1-1; d_gene: -; v_gene: TRBV2; CDR3aa: CASSEEGGVGTEAFF; CDR3nt: TGTGCCAGCAGTGAAGAGGGGGGGGTCGGCACTGAAGCTTTCTTT
j_gene: TRBJ1-1; d_gene: TRBD1; v_gene: TRBV5-1; CDR3aa: CASSRALDRENTEAFF; CDR3nt: TGCGCCAGCAGCCGAGCCTTGGACAGGGAGAACACTGAAGCTTTCTTT
j_gene: TRBJ1-3; d_gene: -; v_gene: TRBV18; CDR3aa: CASSPQVESIPSGNTIYF; CDR3nt: TGTGCCAGCTCACCCCAAGTAGAGTCAATTCCCTCTGGAAACACCATATATTTT
j_gene: TRBJ2-2; d_gene: TRBD1; v_gene: TRBV11-3; CDR3aa: CASSSGTGTGELFF; CDR3nt: TGTGCCAGCAGCTCTGGGACAGGGACCGGGGAGCTGTTTTTT
j_gene: TRBJ1-2; d_gene: TRBD1; v_gene: TRBV29-1; CDR3aa: CSVFGTEGYGYTF; CDR3nt: TGCAGCGTTTTCGGGACAGAAGGCTATGGCTACACCTTC
j_gene: TRBJ1-2; d_gene: -; v_gene: TRBV28; CDR3aa: CASNSAGIGGYTF; CDR3nt: TGTGCCAGCAACTCGGCGGGCATCGGAGGCTACACCTTC
j_gene: TRBJ2-5; d_gene: TRBD1; v_gene: TRBV5-4; CDR3aa: CASSGSGTGGETQYF; CDR3nt: TGTGCCAGCAGCGGATCCGGGACAGGGGGAGAGACCCAGTACTTC